This T cell receptor beta chain was retrieved from a study of T cell responses to AZD1222 COVID-19 vaccine. The CDR3 length is 15 residues. Germline values: CDR1 SGHTA, CDR2 FQGNSA. Trimming removed 5 bases at V and 4 bases at J, with 14 bases between. Study-wide results and caveats: Vaccine-associated CD4 TCRs spanned spike, dominant at 160-218 and 743-854. No repertoire was sampled before or during the peak T cell response, only after it. Variant regions that are unmutated are reportedly the target of nearly half of spike-specific TCRs.

A note on this clone: Its target is unknown.

Method: immunoSEQ multiplex PCR; TCRdb's copy keeps in-frame clones and lacks some. The sample consists of approximately 120,000 clones, approximately 88% of them appearing once. The chain is built from TRBV7-2 and TRBJ1-4; D is uncertain. The TCR was taken from an adult in good health. This material consisted of peripheral blood, taken on day 0 of AZD1222 vaccination. The CDR3 spells CASSPNILFNEKLFF. The CDR3 nucleotides are TGTGCCAGCAGCCCTAACATACTCTTTAATGAAAAACTGTTTTTT.